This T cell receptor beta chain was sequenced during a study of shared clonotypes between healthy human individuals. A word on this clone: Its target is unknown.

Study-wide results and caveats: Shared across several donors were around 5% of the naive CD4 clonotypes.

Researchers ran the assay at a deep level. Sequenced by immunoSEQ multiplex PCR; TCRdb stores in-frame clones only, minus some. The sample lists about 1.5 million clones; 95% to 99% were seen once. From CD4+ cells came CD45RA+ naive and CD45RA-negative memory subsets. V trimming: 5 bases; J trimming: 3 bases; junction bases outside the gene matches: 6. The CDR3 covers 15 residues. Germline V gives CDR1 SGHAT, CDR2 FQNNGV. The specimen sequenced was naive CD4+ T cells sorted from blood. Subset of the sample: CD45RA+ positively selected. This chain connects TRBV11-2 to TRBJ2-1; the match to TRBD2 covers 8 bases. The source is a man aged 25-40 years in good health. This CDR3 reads CASSRTGTSYNEQFF. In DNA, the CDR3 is TGTGCCAGCAGCCGTACCGGGACTAGCTACAATGAGCAGTTCTTC.